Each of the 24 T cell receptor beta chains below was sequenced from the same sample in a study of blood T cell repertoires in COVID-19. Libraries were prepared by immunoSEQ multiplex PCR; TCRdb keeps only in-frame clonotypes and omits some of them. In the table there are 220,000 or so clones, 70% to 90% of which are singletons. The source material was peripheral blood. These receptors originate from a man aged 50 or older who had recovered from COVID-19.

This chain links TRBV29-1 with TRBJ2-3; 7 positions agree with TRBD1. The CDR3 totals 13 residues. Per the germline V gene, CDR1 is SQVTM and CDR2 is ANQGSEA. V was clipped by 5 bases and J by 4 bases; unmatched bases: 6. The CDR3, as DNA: TGCAGCGTTCGACAGGGTTGGCCAGATACGCAGTATTTT. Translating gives CSVRQGWPDTQYF.

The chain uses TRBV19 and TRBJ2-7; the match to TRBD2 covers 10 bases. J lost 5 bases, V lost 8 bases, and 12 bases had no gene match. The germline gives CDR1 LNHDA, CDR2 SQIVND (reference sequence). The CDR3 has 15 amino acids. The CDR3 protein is CASSEQPSGSDEQYF. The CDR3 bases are TGTGCCAGTTCTGAGCAGCCTAGCGGGAGCGACGAGCAGTACTTC.

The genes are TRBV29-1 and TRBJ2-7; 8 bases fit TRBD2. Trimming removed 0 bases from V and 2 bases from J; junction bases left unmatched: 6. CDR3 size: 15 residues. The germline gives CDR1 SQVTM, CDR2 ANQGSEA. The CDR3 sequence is CSVEDHRGRTYEQYF. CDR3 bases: TGCAGCGTTGAAGATCATCGCGGGAGGACCTACGAGCAGTACTTC.

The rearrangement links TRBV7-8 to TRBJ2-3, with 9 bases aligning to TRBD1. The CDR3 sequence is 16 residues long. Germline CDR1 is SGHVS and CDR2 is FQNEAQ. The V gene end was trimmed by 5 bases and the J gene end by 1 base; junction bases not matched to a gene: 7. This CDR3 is CASSRDRGVRTDTQYF. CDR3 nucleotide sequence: TGTGCCAGCAGCCGAGACAGGGGGGTTCGCACAGATACGCAGTATTTT.

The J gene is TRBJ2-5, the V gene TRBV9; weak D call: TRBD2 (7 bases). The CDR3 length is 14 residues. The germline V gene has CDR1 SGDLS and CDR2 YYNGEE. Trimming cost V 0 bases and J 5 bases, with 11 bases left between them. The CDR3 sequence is CASSVEEGGETQYF. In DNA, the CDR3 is TGTGCCAGCAGCGTAGAAGAGGGGGGGGAGACCCAGTACTTC.

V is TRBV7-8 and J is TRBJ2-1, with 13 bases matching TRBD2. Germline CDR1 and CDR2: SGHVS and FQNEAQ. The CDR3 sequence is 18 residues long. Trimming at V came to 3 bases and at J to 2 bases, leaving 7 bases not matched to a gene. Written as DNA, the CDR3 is TGTGCCAGCAGCTTGGGACTAGCGGGGAGGGGGCCCTACAATGAGCAGTTCTTC. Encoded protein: CASSLGLAGRGPYNEQFF.

The CDR3: CASRAPGLADYNEQFF. The CDR3 region has the DNA TGTGCCAGCAGGGCCCCGGGACTAGCGGACTACAATGAGCAGTTCTTC. The chain links TRBV2 to TRBJ2-1, with 11 nucleotides matching TRBD2. The length of the CDR3 is 16 residues. The germline V gene has CDR1 SNHLY and CDR2 FYNNEI. The trim removed 6 bases at V and 3 bases at J, leaving 7 bases unmatched.

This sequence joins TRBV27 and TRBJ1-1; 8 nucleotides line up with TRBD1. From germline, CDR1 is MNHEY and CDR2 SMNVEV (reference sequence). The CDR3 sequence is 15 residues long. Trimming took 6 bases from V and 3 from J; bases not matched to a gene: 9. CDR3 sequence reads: CASRGEGQAYTEAFF. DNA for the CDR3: TGTGCCAGCAGGGGGGAGGGACAGGCGTACACTGAAGCTTTCTTT.

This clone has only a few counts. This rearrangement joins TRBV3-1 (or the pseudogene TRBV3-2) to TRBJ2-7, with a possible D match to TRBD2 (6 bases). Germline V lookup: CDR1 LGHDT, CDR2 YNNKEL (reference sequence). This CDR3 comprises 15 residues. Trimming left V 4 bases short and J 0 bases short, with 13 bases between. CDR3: CASSPYGRSSYEQYF. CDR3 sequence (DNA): TGTGCCAGCAGCCCGTACGGGAGAAGCTCCTACGAGCAGTACTTC.

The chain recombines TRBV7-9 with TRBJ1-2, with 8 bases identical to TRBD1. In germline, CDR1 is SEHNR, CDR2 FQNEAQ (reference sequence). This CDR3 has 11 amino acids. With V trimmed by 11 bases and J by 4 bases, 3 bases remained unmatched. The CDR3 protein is CAGDRGYGYTF. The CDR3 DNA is TGTGCCGGCGACAGGGGCTATGGCTACACCTTC.

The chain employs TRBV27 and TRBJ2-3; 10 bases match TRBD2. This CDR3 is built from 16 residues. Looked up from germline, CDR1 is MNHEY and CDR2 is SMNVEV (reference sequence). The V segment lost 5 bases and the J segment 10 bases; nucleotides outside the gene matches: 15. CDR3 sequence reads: CASSIPLAGVPGAQYF. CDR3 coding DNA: TGTGCCAGCAGTATTCCCCTAGCGGGAGTACCTGGGGCGCAGTATTTT.

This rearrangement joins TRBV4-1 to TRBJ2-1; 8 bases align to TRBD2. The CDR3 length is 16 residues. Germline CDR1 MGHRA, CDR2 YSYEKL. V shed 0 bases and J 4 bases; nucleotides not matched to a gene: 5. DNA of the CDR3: TGCGCCAGCAGCCAAGATATGGCTAGCGGGTACAATGAGCAGTTCTTC. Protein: CASSQDMASGYNEQFF.

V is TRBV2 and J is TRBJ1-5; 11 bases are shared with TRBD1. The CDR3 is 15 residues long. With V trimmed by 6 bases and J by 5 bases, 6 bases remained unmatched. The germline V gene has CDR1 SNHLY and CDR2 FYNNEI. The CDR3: CASRRTGGTDQPQHF. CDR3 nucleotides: TGTGCCAGCAGAAGGACAGGGGGCACCGATCAGCCCCAGCATTTT.

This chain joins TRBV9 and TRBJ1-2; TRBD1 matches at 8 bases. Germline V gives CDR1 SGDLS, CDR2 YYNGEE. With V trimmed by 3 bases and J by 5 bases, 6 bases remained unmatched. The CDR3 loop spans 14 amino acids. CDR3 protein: CASSAGQGVYGYTF. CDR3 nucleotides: TGTGCCAGCAGCGCCGGACAGGGAGTATATGGCTACACCTTC.

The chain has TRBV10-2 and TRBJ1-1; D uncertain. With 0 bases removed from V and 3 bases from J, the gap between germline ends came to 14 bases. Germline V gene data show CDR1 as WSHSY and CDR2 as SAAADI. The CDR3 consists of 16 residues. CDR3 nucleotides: TGCGCCAGCAGTGAGTCGATCGGGGTTTTCGACACTGAAGCTTTCTTT. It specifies CASSESIGVFDTEAFF.

The CDR3 DNA reads as TGTGCCAGCAACGCACTAACTAGCGGAAAAGAGACCCAGTACTTC. This encodes CASNALTSGKETQYF. The chain combines TRBV9 with TRBJ2-5; 8 bases match TRBD2. CDR1 and CDR2 from the germline V gene are SGDLS and YYNGEE. V shed 6 bases, J shed 3 bases, and the junction held 10 bases outside the gene matches. This CDR3 has 15 amino acids.

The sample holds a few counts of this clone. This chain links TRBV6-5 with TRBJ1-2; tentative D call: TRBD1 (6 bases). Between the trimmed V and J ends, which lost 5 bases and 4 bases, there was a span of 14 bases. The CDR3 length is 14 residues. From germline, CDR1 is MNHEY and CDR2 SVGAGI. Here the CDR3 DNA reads TGTGCCAGCAGTAATCAGGGGTCCGTCTATGGCTACACCTTC. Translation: CASSNQGSVYGYTF.

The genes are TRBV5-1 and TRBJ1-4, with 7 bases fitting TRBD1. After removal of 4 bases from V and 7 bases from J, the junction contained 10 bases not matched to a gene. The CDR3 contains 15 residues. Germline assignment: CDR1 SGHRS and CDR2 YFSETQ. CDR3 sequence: CASSQGYGTAEKLFF. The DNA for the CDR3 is TGCGCCAGCAGCCAAGGTTATGGGACAGCTGAAAAACTGTTTTTT.

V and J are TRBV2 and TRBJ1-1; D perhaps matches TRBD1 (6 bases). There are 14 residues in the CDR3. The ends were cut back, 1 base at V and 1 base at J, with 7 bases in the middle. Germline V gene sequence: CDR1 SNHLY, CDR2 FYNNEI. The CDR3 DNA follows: TGTGCCAGCAGTGAAGTAGGGGGGAACACTGAAGCTTTCTTT. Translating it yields CASSEVGGNTEAFF. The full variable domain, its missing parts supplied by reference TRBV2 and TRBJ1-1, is EPEVTQTPSHQVTQMGQEVILRCVPISNHLYFYWYRQILGQKVEFLVSFYNNEISEKSEIFDDQFSVERPDGSNFTLKIRSTKLEDSAMYFCASSEVGGNTEAFFGQGTRLTVV.

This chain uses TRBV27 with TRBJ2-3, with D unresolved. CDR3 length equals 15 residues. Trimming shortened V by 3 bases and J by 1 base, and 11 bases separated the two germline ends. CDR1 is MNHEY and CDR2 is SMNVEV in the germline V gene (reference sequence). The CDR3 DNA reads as TGTGCCAGCAGTTTGCTACTTTCTGGCACAGATACGCAGTATTTT. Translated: CASSLLLSGTDTQYF.

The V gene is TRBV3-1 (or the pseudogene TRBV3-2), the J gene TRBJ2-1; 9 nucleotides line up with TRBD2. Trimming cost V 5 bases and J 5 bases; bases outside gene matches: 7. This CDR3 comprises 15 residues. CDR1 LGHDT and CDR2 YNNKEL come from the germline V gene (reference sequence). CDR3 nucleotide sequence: TGTGCCAGCAGCGTAGCGGGAGTGACGCACAATGAGCAGTTCTTC. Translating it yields CASSVAGVTHNEQFF.

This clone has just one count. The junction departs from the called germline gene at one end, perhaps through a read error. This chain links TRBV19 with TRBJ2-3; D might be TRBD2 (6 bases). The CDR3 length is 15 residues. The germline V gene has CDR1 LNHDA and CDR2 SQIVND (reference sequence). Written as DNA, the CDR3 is TGTGCCAGTAGTAGGCACCAGGCGGGGCCAGATACGCAATATTTT. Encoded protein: CASSRHQAGPDTQYF.

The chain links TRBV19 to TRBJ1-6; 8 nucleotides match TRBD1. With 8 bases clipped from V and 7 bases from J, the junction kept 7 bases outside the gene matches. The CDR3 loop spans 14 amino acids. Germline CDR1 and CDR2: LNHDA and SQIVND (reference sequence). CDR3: CASEQGAGNSPLHF. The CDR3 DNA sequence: TGTGCCAGTGAGCAGGGGGCAGGCAATTCACCCCTCCACTTT. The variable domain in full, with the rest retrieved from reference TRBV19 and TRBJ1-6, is DGGITQSPKYLFRKEGQNVTLSCEQNLNHDAMYWYRQDPGQGLRLIYYSQIVNDFQKGDIAEGYSVSREKKESFPLTVTSAQKNPTAFYLCASEQGAGNSPLHFGNGTRLTVT.

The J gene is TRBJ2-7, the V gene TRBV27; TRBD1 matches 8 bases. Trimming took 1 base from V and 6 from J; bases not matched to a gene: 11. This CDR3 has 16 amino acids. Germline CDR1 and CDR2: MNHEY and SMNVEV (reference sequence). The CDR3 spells CASSLYAGQGLSEQYF. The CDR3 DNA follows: TGTGCCAGCAGTTTATACGCCGGACAGGGTTTGTCCGAGCAGTACTTC.